This T cell receptor beta chain stems from a study of T cell responses to AZD1222 COVID-19 vaccine. The CDR3 loop spans 13 amino acids. V was trimmed by 6 bases and J by 0 bases, leaving 8 bases between them. Per germline, CDR1 MNHEY and CDR2 SVGAGI. This clone was seen only once. Repertoires were generated with immunoSEQ multiplex PCR, while TCRdb's copy carries only in-frame clones and drops some. This sample carries roughly 150,000 clones, roughly 90% of them seen once, and the ten largest clones take about 3.5%. Specimen: peripheral blood, collected 28 days after the second AZD1222 dose. The chain uses TRBV6-5 and TRBJ2-5, with D uncertain. The clonotype was recovered from an adult who received the AZD1222 COVID-19 vaccine. The CDR3 DNA reads as TGTGCCAGCAGGATGGCGGACCAAGAGACCCAGTACTTC. Translated, it gives CASRMADQETQYF.